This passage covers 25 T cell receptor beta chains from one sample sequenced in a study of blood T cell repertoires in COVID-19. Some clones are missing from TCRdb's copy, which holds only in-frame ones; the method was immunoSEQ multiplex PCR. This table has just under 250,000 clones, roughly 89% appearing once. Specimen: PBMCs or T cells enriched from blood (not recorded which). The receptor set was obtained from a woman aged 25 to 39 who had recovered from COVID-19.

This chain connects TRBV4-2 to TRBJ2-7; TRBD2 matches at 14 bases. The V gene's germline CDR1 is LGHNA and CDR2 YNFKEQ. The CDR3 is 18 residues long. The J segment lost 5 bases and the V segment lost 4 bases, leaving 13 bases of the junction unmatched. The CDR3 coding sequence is TGTGCCAGCAGCCCGACCGGGACTAGCGGGAGCCGGGGAGACGAGCAGTACTTC. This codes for CASSPTGTSGSRGDEQYF.

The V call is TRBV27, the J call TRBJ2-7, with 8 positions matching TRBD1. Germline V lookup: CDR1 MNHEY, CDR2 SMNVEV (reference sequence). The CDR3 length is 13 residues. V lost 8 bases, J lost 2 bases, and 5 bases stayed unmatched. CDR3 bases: TGTGCCAGCCGGACAGGGATCGCCTACGAGCAGTACTTC. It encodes CASRTGIAYEQYF.

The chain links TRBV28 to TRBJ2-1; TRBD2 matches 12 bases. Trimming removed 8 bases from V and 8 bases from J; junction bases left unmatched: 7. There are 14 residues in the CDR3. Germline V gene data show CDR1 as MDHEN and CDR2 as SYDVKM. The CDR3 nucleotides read TGTGCCAGCTGTCTAGCGGGAGGGCCTCATGAGCAGTTCTTC. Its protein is CASCLAGGPHEQFF.

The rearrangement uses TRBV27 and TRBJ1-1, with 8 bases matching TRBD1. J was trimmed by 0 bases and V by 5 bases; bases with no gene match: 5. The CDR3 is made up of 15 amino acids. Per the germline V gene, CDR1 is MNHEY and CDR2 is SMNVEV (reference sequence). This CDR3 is CASSNRDRLNTEAFF. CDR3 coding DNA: TGTGCCAGCAGTAACCGGGACAGGTTGAACACTGAAGCTTTCTTT.

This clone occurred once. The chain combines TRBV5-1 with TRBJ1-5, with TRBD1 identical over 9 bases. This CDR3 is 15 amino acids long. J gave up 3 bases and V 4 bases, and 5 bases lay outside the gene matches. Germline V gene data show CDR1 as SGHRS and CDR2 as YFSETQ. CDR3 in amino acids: CASSAGTGSNQPQHF. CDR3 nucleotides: TGCGCCAGCAGCGCCGGGACAGGGTCCAATCAGCCCCAGCATTTT.

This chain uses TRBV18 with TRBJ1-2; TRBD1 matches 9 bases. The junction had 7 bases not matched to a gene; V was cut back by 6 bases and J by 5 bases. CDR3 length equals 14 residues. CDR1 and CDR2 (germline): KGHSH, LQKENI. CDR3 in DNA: TGTGCCAGCTCCTTCGACAGGGGGGGATATGGCTACACCTTC. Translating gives CASSFDRGGYGYTF.

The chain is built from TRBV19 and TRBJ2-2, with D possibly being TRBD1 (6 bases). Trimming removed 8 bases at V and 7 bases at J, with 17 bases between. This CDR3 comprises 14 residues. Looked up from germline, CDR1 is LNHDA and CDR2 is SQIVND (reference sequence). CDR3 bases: TGTGCCAGTTCTGAGGGGGATTTCGTCGGGGAGCTGTTTTTT. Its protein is CASSEGDFVGELFF.

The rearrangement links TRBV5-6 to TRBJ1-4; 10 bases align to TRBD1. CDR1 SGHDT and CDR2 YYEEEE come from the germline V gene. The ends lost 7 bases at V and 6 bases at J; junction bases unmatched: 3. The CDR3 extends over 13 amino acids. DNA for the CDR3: TGTGCCAGCCAGGGACAGGGGTATGAAAAACTGTTTTTT. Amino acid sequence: CASQGQGYEKLFF.

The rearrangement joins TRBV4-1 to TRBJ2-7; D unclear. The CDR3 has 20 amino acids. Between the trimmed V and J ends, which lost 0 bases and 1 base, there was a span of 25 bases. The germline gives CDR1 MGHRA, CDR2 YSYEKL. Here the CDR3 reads CASSQEWASRFRLRSYEQYF. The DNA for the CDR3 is TGCGCCAGCAGCCAAGAGTGGGCCTCCCGATTCCGGCTCCGTTCCTACGAGCAGTACTTC.

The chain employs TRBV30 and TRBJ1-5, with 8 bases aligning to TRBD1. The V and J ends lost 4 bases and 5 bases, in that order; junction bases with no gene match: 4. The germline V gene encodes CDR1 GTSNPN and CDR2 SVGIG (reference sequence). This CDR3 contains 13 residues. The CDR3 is CAWNRGRDQPQHF. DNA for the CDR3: TGTGCCTGGAACAGGGGGAGGGATCAGCCCCAGCATTTT.

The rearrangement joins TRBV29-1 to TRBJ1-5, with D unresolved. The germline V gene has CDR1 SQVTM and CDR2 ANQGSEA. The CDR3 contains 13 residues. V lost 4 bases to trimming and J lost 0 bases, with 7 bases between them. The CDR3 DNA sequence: TGCAGCGTTGCCTCAGGTAGCAATCAGCCCCAGCATTTT. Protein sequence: CSVASGSNQPQHF.

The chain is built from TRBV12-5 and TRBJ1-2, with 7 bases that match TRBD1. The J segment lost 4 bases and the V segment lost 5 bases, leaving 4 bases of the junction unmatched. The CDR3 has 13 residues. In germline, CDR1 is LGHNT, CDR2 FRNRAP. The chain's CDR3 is CASGNRGFYGYTF. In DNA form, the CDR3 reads TGTGCTAGTGGTAACAGGGGCTTCTATGGCTACACCTTC.

The CDR3 here is CATEEWGRGAVQPQHF. In DNA form, the CDR3 reads TGTGCCACCGAAGAATGGGGCAGGGGTGCCGTTCAGCCCCAGCATTTT. This chain joins TRBV19 and TRBJ1-5; D may be TRBD1 (6 bases). The germline CDR1 and CDR2 sequences are LNHDA and SQIVND (reference sequence). The CDR3 spans 16 residues. V shed 10 bases and J shed 6 bases, with 25 bases lying between them.

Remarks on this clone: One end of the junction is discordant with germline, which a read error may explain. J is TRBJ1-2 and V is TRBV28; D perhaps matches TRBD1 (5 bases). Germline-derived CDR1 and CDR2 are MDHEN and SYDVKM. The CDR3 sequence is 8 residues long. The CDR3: CASSLDIF. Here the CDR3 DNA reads TGTGCCAGCAGTCTGGACATTTTC.

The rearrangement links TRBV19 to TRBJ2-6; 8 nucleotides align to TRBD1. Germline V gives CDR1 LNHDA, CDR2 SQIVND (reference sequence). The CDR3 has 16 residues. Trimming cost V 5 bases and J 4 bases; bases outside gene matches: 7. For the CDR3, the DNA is TGTGCCAGTAGTCCGGGACAGGACGGGGGGGCCAACGTCCTGACTTTC. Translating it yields CASSPGQDGGANVLTF.

The CDR3 protein is CASKVGGATTGELFF. CDR3 coding DNA: TGTGCCAGCAAGGTGGGCGGGGCCACAACCGGGGAGCTGTTTTTT. The genes are TRBV6-5 and TRBJ2-2; D might be TRBD2 (6 bases). Germline CDR1 is MNHEY and CDR2 is SVGAGI. V was pared by 7 bases and J by 5 bases, with 17 bases between. The CDR3 length is 15 residues.

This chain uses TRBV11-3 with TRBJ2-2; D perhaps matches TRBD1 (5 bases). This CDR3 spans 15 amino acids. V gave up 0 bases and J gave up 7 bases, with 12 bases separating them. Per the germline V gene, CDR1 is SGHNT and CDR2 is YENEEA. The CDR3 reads CASSLDPLQGGELFF. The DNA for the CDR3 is TGTGCCAGCAGCTTAGATCCCCTGCAGGGCGGGGAGCTGTTTTTT.

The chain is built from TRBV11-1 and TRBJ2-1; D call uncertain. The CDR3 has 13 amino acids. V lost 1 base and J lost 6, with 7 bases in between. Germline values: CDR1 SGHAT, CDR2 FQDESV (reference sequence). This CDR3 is CASSLDSGNEQFF. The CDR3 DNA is TGTGCCAGCAGCTTAGATTCAGGCAATGAGCAGTTCTTC.

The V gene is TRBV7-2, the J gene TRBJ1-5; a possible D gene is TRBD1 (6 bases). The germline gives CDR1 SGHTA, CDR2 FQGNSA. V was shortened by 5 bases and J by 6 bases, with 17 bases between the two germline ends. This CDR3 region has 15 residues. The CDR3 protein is CASSRRGGESQPQHF. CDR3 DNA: TGTGCCAGCAGCCGGCGGGGGGGCGAAAGTCAGCCCCAGCATTTT.

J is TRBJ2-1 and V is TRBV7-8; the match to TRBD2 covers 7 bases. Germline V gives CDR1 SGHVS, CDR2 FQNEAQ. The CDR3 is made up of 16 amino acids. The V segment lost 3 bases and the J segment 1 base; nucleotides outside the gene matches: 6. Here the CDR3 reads CASSFQGGSSYNEQFF. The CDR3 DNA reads TGTGCCAGCAGCTTCCAAGGCGGGAGTTCCTACAATGAGCAGTTCTTC.

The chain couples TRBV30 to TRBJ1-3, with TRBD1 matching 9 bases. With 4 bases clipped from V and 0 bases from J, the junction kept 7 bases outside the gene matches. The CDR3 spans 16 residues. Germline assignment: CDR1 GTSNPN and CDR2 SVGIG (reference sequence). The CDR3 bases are TGTGCCTGGATCCAGGGACAGGGACTCTCTGGAAACACCATATATTTT. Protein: CAWIQGQGLSGNTIYF.

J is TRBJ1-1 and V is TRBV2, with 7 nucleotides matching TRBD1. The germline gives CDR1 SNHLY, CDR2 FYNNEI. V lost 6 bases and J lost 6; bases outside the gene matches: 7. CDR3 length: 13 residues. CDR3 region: CASSLDREAEAFF. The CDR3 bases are TGTGCCAGCAGCCTAGACAGGGAAGCTGAAGCTTTCTTT. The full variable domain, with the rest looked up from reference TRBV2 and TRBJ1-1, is EPEVTQTPSHQVTQMGQEVILRCVPISNHLYFYWYRQILGQKVEFLVSFYNNEISEKSEIFDDQFSVERPDGSNFTLKIRSTKLEDSAMYFCASSLDREAEAFFGQGTRLTVV.

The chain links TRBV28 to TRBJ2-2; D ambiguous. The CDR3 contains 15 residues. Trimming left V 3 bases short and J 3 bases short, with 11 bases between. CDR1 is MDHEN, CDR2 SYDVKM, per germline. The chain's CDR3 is CASSFHSGYTGELFF. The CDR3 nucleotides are TGTGCCAGCAGTTTTCACAGTGGTTACACCGGGGAGCTGTTTTTT.

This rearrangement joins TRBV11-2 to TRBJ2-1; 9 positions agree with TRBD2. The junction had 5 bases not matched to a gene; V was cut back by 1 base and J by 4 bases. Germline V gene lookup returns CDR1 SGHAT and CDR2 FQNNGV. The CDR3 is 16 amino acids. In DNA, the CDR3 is TGTGCCAGCAGCTTAGTGGGACTAGCTGGTTACAATGAGCAGTTCTTC. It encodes CASSLVGLAGYNEQFF.

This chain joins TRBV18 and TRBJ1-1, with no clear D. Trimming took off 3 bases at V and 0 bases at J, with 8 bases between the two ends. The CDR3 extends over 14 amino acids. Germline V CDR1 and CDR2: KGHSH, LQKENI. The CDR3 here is CASSPGTMNTEAFF. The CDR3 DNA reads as TGTGCCAGCTCACCCGGTACCATGAACACTGAAGCTTTCTTT.